Presented here are 17 T cell receptor beta chains from one specimen sequenced in a study of siplizumab effects on memory and regulatory T cells. The repertoire was sequenced with immunoSEQ multiplex PCR; TCRdb's copy has only in-frame clones and lacks some. The repertoire holds 45,000 to 50,000 clones, about 90% seen once, with under 0.35% in the top ten. Sequencing used naive CD8+ T cells sorted from blood. The origin of the receptors is a human donor in good health.

The chain has TRBV9 and TRBJ1-4; 9 bases fit TRBD1. The CDR3 has 15 amino acids. Germline-derived CDR1 and CDR2 are SGDLS and YYNGEE. The V and J ends lost 3 bases and 6 bases, in that order; junction bases with no gene match: 6. The CDR3: CASSERTGDYEKLFF. The CDR3, as DNA: TGTGCCAGCAGCGAAAGGACAGGGGATTATGAAAAACTGTTTTTT.

This clone was detected once. The J gene is TRBJ1-2, the V gene TRBV14; tentatively, D is TRBD1 (5 bases). The CDR3 runs to 18 residues. Germline values: CDR1 SGHDN, CDR2 FVKESK. V shed 0 bases and J shed 1 base, with 18 bases lying between them. The CDR3 reads CASSQDHGGSKGNYGYTF. CDR3 bases: TGTGCCAGCAGCCAAGATCACGGGGGTTCTAAGGGTAACTATGGCTACACCTTC. The variable domain in full, completed from reference TRBV14 and TRBJ1-2, reads EAGVTQFPSHSVIEKGQTVTLRCDPISGHDNLYWYRRVMGKEIKFLLHFVKESKQDESGMPNNRFLAERTGGTYSTLKVQPAELEDSGVYFCASSQDHGGSKGNYGYTFGSGTRLTVV.

The chain employs TRBV7-9 and TRBJ2-3, with D maybe TRBD2 (5 bases). The V and J ends lost 5 bases and 5 bases respectively, with 17 bases between them. This CDR3 comprises 15 residues. Looked up from germline, CDR1 is SEHNR and CDR2 is FQNEAQ (reference sequence). DNA of the CDR3: TGTGCCAGCAGCCTGTCGCGGGCCCCGGGAGATACGCAGTATTTT. Translating it yields CASSLSRAPGDTQYF.

This sequence joins TRBV7-9 and TRBJ2-3; no definite D call. The germline V and J ends were trimmed by 2 bases and 0 bases, with 12 bases remaining between them. The germline CDR1 and CDR2 sequences are SEHNR and FQNEAQ (reference sequence). The CDR3 contains 16 residues. The CDR3 DNA reads as TGTGCCAGCAGCTTACCCCCCGAAGGCAGCACAGATACGCAGTATTTT. Translated: CASSLPPEGSTDTQYF.

This clone was observed once. CDR3 sequence reads: CASSAPGLVGRNTIYF. The CDR3 DNA follows: TGTGCCAGCAGCGCCCCGGGCCTCGTAGGTAGAAACACCATATATTTT. The chain is built from TRBV7-6 and TRBJ1-3; D is unresolved. The germline CDR1 and CDR2 sequences are SGHVS and FNYEAQ. CDR3 length equals 16 residues. Trimming left V 5 bases short and J 5 bases short, with 19 bases between.

V and J are TRBV29-1 and TRBJ1-1; D ambiguous. Germline loops: CDR1 SQVTM, CDR2 ANQGSEA. Trimming removed 0 bases at V and 1 base at J, with 9 bases between. The CDR3 sequence is 14 residues long. The CDR3 loop reads CSVEDRFGNTEAFF. DNA of the CDR3: TGCAGCGTTGAAGATCGATTCGGGAACACTGAAGCTTTCTTT.

This chain links TRBV4-1 with TRBJ2-1; no clear D gene. CDR3 length equals 13 residues. The V end was cut by 4 bases, the J end by 2 bases, with 6 bases between. Germline CDR1 is MGHRA and CDR2 is YSYEKL. CDR3 sequence reads: CASSPSPYNEQFF. The CDR3 bases are TGCGCCAGCAGCCCAAGCCCCTACAATGAGCAGTTCTTC.

The CDR3 sequence is CASSLSGNWRDTQYF. CDR3 bases: TGTGCCAGCAGTTTATCCGGGAATTGGCGAGATACGCAGTATTTT. The genes are TRBV27 and TRBJ2-3; TRBD2 might be the D (5 bases). Germline CDR1 MNHEY, CDR2 SMNVEV (reference sequence). The CDR3 is made up of 15 amino acids. Trimming removed 0 bases at V and 5 bases at J, with 12 bases between.

The J gene is TRBJ1-1, the V gene TRBV7-6, with a tentative D call TRBD1 (6 bases). The CDR3 is 15 residues long. Trimming removed 2 bases from V and 0 bases from J, with 10 bases in between. Germline CDR1 and CDR2: SGHVS and FNYEAQ. CDR3 residues: CASSLTGLMNTEAFF. CDR3 sequence (DNA): TGTGCCAGCAGCTTAACAGGGCTAATGAACACTGAAGCTTTCTTT.

The chain carries TRBV7-9 and TRBJ1-3; D uncertain. This CDR3 contains 15 residues. Trimming stripped 1 base from V and 4 bases from J, with 11 bases between. Germline V lookup: CDR1 SEHNR, CDR2 FQNEAQ (reference sequence). The CDR3 is CASSLVPGGGNTIYF. The CDR3 bases are TGTGCCAGCAGCTTAGTCCCGGGAGGCGGAAACACCATATATTTT.

The gene calls are TRBV7-9 and TRBJ2-1; D gene uncertain. Germline lookup yields CDR1 SEHNR and CDR2 FQNEAQ (reference sequence). This CDR3 spans 15 amino acids. V shed 5 bases and J shed 0 bases, with 11 bases lying between them. CDR3: CASSLTYSSYNEQFF. For the CDR3, the DNA is TGTGCCAGCAGCCTGACTTATAGCTCCTACAATGAGCAGTTCTTC.

The V gene is TRBV6-1, the J gene TRBJ2-3; the D is unclear. This CDR3 has 15 amino acids. Trimming took 6 bases from V and 6 from J, leaving 19 bases between them. The germline V gene has CDR1 MNHNS and CDR2 SASEGT. Here the CDR3 reads CASSIGSLSRDTQYF. In nucleotides, the CDR3 is TGTGCCAGCAGCATCGGGTCCTTATCAAGGGATACGCAGTATTTT.

V usage is TRBV19 and J usage is TRBJ2-1; D ambiguous. CDR1 is LNHDA and CDR2 is SQIVND in the germline V gene (reference sequence). The V end lost 1 base, the J end lost 8 bases, and 12 bases lay between the germline ends. The CDR3 consists of 14 residues. The CDR3 bases are TGTGCCAGTAGTATAGGTTCCGAAGCCGATGAGCAGTTCTTC. This sequence encodes CASSIGSEADEQFF. Looking up the rest from reference TRBV19 and TRBJ2-1 gives the full variable domain: DGGITQSPKYLFRKEGQNVTLSCEQNLNHDAMYWYRQDPGQGLRLIYYSQIVNDFQKGDIAEGYSVSREKKESFPLTVTSAQKNPTAFYLCASSIGSEADEQFFGPGTRLTVL.

The chain is built from TRBV7-9 and TRBJ2-1; unclear D gene. V was cut by 1 base and J by 6 bases, with 7 bases left in between. Germline assignment: CDR1 SEHNR and CDR2 FQNEAQ (reference sequence). This CDR3 is 13 amino acids long. The CDR3 DNA reads as TGTGCCAGCAGCTTAGAACATCTCAATGAGCAGTTCTTC. It translates to CASSLEHLNEQFF. The full variable domain, in which reference TRBV7-9 and TRBJ2-1 provide the parts outside the CDR3, is DTGVSQNPRHKITKRGQNVTFRCDPISEHNRLYWYRQTLGQGPEFLTYFQNEAQLEKSRLLSDRFSAERPKGSFSTLEIQRTEQGDSAMYLCASSLEHLNEQFFGPGTRLTVL.

As concerns this clone: At the DNA level, this CDR3 is encoded by other sequences in the same sample as well. This CDR3 is CATGIAGVRTGYEQYF. The CDR3 nucleotides are TGTGCCACGGGGATAGCGGGAGTTCGGACCGGGTACGAGCAGTACTTC. V and J are TRBV6-6 and TRBJ2-7; 9 nucleotides align to TRBD2. There are 16 residues in the CDR3. V shed 10 bases and J 4 bases; nucleotides not matched to a gene: 17. Germline CDR1 is MNHNY and CDR2 is SVGAGI (reference sequence).

CDR3 sequence: CASSIGRESYEQYF. The CDR3 DNA reads as TGTGCCAGCTCAATCGGACGGGAATCCTACGAGCAGTACTTC. This chain joins TRBV18 and TRBJ2-7; D might be TRBD2 (5 bases). CDR3 length: 14 residues. Per germline, CDR1 KGHSH and CDR2 LQKENI. Trimming removed 5 bases from V and 1 base from J, with 12 bases in between.

The J gene is TRBJ1-5, the V gene TRBV19; 7 bases are shared with TRBD1. With V trimmed by 7 bases and J by 4 bases, 7 bases remained unmatched. The CDR3 contains 14 residues. CDR1 is LNHDA, CDR2 SQIVND, per germline (reference sequence). CDR3 protein: CASTWGTANQPQHF. CDR3 bases: TGTGCCAGTACCTGGGGGACAGCTAATCAGCCCCAGCATTTT.